This TCR beta chain stems from a study of T cell responses to AZD1222 COVID-19 vaccine. Points from the study as a whole: Once two AZD1222 doses were given, Spike-specific TCR breadth and depth went up. Nearly half of the spike-specific TCRs reportedly recognize variant regions that carry no mutations. Females outnumbered males among donors, who were mostly white British; clonal diversity was possibly underestimated.

Germline V gene lookup returns CDR1 MDHEN and CDR2 SYDVKM. V shed 3 bases, J shed 6 bases, and the junction held 7 bases outside the gene matches. The CDR3 has 15 amino acids. Sequencing used immunoSEQ multiplex PCR; TCRdb keeps in-frame clones, though not all of them. The sample has approximately 130,000 clones, around 83% seen once. Of note for this clone: Antigen: not known.

The rearrangement uses TRBV28 and TRBJ2-7; 11 bases are shared with TRBD2. This sample comprised peripheral blood, obtained 28 days after the second AZD1222 dose. This TCR was sampled from an adult who received the AZD1222 COVID-19 vaccine. CDR3 nucleotides: TGTGCCAGCAGTTTCATAGCGGGGGGGCCCCCCGAGCAGTACTTC. Amino acid sequence: CASSFIAGGPPEQYF. The variable domain in full, completed from reference TRBV28 and TRBJ2-7, reads DVKVTQSSRYLVKRTGEKVFLECVQDMDHENMFWYRQDPGLGLRLIYFSYDVKMKEKGDIPEGYSVSREKKERFSLILESASTNQTSMYLCASSFIAGGPPEQYFGPGTRLTVT.